The T cell receptor (beta chain) described here comes from a study of T-cell memory formation after mild COVID-19 listed by TCRdb under 2021. With regard to the full study: TCR sequence clusters from the two donors were found to be largely donor specific. Longitudinal TCRalpha and TCRbeta repertoire sequencing tracked T-cell clones expanding and contracting after mild COVID-19 in two donors. Two young, previously healthy adult volunteers made up the cohort, one male and one female.

PBMCs were isolated by Ficoll-Paque density gradient centrifugation. Inclusive of the bounding cysteine and phenylalanine, the CDR3 is 20 residues long. Of all the DNA, just the CDR3 is kept, 60 bases in frame from base 1. In the germline V gene, CDR1 corresponds to KGHSH and CDR2 to LQKENI. Trimming leaves V shorter by 1 base and J shorter by 0 bases, with the junction holding 8 bases beyond the gene matches. Instrument on record: Illumina NovaSeq 6000. TCRalpha and TCRbeta cDNA libraries were constructed by 5'RACE with constant-segment primers, with sample barcodes and unique molecular identifiers being introduced. Trizol reagent was used to extract RNA from every sample. The libraries were amplified in two PCR steps, and the second step added a second sample barcode and Illumina TruSeq adapters. Sequencing of libraries was performed on an Illumina NovaSeq with 2 x 150 bp paired-end reads. Turning to the authors' computational methods: Reads were demultiplexed and collapsed into UMI-guided consensus sequences with migec v1.2.7. Using mixcr v2.1.11, UMI consensuses were aligned to TRA and TRB V and J templates and then assembled into clonotypes. A clonotype was counted as expanded or contracted only when both edgeR and NoisET called the clonotype significant, with the noise models trained on biological replicates. For edgeR calls, the cutoffs were a false discovery rate-adjusted p below 0.01 and a log2 fold-change threshold of 1. As an exploratory analysis of dynamics, PCA with hierarchical clustering was applied to max-normalized trajectories of the 1000 most abundant clonotypes. The CD4 or CD8 phenotype of responding clones was assigned using the separately sequenced CD4+ and CD8+ repertoires. TCRdb reworked the public reads: Q25 trimming with fastp, MiXCR clone assembly, productive beta chains retained. Rows are unified per CDR3 protein, each entry keeping the most common DNA and genes. For this entry, the V and J calls and clone size follow TCRdb and not the study's own pipeline. The sample records 350,000 to 500,000 distinct CDR3 sequences, approximately 19% of which are singletons. Together, the top ten hold under 25% of the sample.

What the research found in general, with its limitations: Whether the second-wave clones peaking on day 37 were SARS-CoV-2 specific was not confirmed. Clones contracting from day 15 to 85 had balanced CD4/CD8 phenotypes, while a second wave expanding from day 15 to 37 was biased towards CD4+. Only a couple of mild cases were covered by the study, and larger cohorts that include severe cases with pre-infection samples were considered necessary. Contracting CD4+ clones were found mainly in CM and EM memory subsets, while CD8+ clones were enriched in EMRA. Some responding clones were found in pre-infection memory, which suggests that pre-existing cross-reactive memory T cells took part in the SARS-CoV-2 response.

As for this clonotype: Its antigen has not been determined. No base quality values were provided; no much bigger clone lies one nucleotide off.

In this chain, TRBV18 is recombined with TRBJ2-3; 15 junctional bases match TRBD2. The clonotype comes from a man between 18 and 29 years old who had mild COVID-19 (a few samples of this study predate the infection). The sample titles of this study are shuffled in the database, so cell type and time point are left out; the donor was told from shared clones. The sample taken for sequencing was PBMCs or a T cell subset sorted from them (not recorded which). The nucleotide sequence is given as TGTGCCAGCTCACCACTCGGACTAGCGGGGGGGATAACTAGCACAGATACGCAGTATTTT. It translates as CASSPLGLAGGITSTDTQYF.